This TCR beta chain is from a study of Ad26.COV2.S vaccination and SARS-CoV-2 variants. As for the study in general: Sample donor was a member of the COV1001 Ad26.COV2.S trial arm.

Trimming took off 6 bases at V and 10 bases at J, with 19 bases between the two ends. The CDR3 has 15 residues. Germline V gene data show CDR1 as KGHSH and CDR2 as LQKENI. Documented treatment: around 19 received Ad26.COV2.S at low or high dose, single or two shots; 5 received placebo; per-sample allocation not given. Vaccine and placebo recipients were sampled on day 63 after the first injection. TCRdb's copy holds only in-frame clones and misses some; the assay was immunoSEQ multiplex PCR. The table shows 430,000 or so clones, with 80% to 90% occurring only once. Material: peripheral blood, obtained in a trial of Ad26.COV2.S vaccine versus placebo. The chain employs TRBV18 and TRBJ1-6, with a weak D call TRBD1 (6 bases). The origin of this receptor is a person between 18 and 60 years old who received the Ad26.COV2.S COVID-19 vaccine or a placebo. CDR3 DNA sequence: TGTGCCAGCTCCACCAACCCGGGGGCTGTATCACCCCTCCACTTT. This codes for CASSTNPGAVSPLHF.